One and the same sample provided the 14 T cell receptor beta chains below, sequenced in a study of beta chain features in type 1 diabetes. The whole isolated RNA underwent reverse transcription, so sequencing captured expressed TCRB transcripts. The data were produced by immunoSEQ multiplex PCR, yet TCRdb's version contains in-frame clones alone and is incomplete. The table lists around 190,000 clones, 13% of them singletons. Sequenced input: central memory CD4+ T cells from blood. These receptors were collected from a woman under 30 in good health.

CDR3 sequence reads: CASSRQNLGTQYF. CDR3 in DNA: TGTGCCAGCAGTCGACAGAACCTAGGGACCCAGTACTTC. The chain has TRBV28 and TRBJ2-5, with a weak D call TRBD1 (5 bases). Germline V gene sequence: CDR1 MDHEN, CDR2 SYDVKM. The CDR3 spans 13 residues. V was clipped by 5 bases and J by 7 bases, with 14 bases between them.

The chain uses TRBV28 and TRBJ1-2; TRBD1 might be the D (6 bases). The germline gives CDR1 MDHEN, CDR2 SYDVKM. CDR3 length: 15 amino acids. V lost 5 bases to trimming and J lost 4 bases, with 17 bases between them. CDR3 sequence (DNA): TGTGCCAGCAGTCCCGGTGGGGGGGGCAGCTATGGCTACACCTTC. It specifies CASSPGGGGSYGYTF.

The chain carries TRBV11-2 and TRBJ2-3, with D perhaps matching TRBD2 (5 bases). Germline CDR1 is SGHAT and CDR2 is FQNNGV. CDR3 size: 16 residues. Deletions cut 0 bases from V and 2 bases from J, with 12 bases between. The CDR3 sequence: CASSLDGRGATDTQYF. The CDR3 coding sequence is TGTGCCAGCAGCTTAGATGGTCGGGGAGCCACAGATACGCAGTATTTT.

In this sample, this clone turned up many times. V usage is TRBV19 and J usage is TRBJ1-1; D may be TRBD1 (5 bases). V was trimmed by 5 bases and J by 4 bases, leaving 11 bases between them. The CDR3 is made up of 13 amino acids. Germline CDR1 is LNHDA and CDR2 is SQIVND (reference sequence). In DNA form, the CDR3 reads TGTGCCAGTAGTTTCCCGGACACCACTGAAGCTTTCTTT. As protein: CASSFPDTTEAFF.

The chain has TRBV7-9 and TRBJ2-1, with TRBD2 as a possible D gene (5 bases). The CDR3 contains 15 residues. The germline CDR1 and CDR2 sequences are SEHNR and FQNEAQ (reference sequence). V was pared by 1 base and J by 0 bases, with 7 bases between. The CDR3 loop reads CASSLGTSSYNEQFF. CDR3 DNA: TGTGCCAGCAGCTTAGGTACTAGCTCCTACAATGAGCAGTTCTTC.

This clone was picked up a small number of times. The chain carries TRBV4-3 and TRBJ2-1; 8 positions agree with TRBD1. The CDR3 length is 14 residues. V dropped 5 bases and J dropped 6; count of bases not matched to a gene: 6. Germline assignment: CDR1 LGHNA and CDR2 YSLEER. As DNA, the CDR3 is TGCGCCAGCAGCAAGGACAGGGCGGGCAATGAGCAGTTCTTC. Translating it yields CASSKDRAGNEQFF.

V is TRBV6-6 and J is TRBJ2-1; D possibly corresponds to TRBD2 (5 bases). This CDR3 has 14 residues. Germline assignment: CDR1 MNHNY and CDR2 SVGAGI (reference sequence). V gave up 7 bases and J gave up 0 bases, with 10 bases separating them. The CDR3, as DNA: TGTGCCAGCAACCGAGGGAGCTCCTACAATGAGCAGTTCTTC. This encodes CASNRGSSYNEQFF.

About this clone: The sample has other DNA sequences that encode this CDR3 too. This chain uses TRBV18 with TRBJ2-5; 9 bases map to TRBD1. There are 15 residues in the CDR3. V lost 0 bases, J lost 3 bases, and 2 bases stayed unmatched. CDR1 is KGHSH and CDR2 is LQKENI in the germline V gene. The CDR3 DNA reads TGTGCCAGCTCACCACCGGGACAGGGTAAAGAGACCCAGTACTTC. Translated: CASSPPGQGKETQYF. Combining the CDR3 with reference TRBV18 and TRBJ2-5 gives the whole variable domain NAGVMQNPRHLVRRRGQEARLRCSPMKGHSHVYWYRQLPEEGLKFMVYLQKENIIDESGMPKERFSAEFPKEGPSILRIQQVVRGDSAAYFCASSPPGQGKETQYFGPGTRLLVL.

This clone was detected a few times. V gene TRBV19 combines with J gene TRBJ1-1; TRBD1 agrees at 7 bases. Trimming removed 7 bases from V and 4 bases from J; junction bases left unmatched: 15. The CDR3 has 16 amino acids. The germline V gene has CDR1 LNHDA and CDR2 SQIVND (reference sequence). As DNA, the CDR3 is TGTGCCAGTACCACGTTGACAGGGAGAGAGCGCACTGAAGCTTTCTTT. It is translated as CASTTLTGRERTEAFF.

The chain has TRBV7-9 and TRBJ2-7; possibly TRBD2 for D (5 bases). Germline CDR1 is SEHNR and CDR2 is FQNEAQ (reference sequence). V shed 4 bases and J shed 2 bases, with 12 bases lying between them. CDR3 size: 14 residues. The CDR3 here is CASSSGKGTYEQYF. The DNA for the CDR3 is TGTGCCAGCAGCTCGGGGAAGGGAACCTACGAGCAGTACTTC.

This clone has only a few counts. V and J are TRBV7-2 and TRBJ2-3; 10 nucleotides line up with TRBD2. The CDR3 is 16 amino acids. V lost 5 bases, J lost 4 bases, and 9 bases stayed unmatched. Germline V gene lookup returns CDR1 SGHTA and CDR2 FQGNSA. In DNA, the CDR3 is TGTGCCAGCAGCATCCGAGCGGGAGGGGGGGCAGATACGCAGTATTTT. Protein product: CASSIRAGGGADTQYF.

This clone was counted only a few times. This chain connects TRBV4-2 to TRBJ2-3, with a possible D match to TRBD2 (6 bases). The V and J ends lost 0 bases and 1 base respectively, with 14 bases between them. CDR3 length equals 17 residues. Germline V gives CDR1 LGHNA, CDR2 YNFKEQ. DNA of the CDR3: TGTGCCAGCAGCCAAGATCTCCGGGCTAGCGGCACAGATACGCAGTATTTT. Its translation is CASSQDLRASGTDTQYF.

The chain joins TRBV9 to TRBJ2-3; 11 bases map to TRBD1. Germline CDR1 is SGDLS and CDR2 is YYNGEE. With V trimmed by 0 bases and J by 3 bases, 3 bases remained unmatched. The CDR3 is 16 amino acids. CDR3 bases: TGTGCCAGCAGCGTAGGGGACAGGGGGGTTACAGATACGCAGTATTTT. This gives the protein CASSVGDRGVTDTQYF.

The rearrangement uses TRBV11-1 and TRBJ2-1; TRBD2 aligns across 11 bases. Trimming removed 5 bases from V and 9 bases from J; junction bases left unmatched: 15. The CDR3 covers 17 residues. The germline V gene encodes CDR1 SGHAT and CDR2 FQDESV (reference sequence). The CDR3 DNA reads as TGTGCCAGCAGCCCCCCGGGGCTAGCGGGAGGATCCGTTGAGCAGTTCTTC. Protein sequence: CASSPPGLAGGSVEQFF.